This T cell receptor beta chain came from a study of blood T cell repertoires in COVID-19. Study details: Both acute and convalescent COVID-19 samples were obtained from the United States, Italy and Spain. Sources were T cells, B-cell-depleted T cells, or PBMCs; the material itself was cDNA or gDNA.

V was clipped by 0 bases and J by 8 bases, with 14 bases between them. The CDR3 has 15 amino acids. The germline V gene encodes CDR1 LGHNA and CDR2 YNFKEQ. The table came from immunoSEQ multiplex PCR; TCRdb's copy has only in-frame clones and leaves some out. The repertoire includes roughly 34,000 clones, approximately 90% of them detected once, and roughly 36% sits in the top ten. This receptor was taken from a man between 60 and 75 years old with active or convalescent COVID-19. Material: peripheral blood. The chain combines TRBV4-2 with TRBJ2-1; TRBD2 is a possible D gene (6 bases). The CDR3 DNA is TGTGCCAGCAGCCAAGATGTACGGGGGTACGATGAGCAGTTCTTC. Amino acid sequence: CASSQDVRGYDEQFF.